Described below is a single T cell receptor (beta chain) sequence and its context. Repertoires were generated with immunoSEQ multiplex PCR, while TCRdb's copy carries only in-frame clones and drops some. The data contain about 280,000 clones, approximately 88% of them singletons. Cohort placement rested on clinical history that participants reported themselves. This CDR3 region has 15 residues. With V trimmed by 7 bases and J by 7 bases, 12 bases remained unmatched. CDR1 is SGHAT, CDR2 FQNNGV, per germline. The data derive from a study of blood T cell repertoires in COVID-19. The chain couples TRBV11-2 to TRBJ2-1; 8 bases are a match to TRBD2. Specimen: PBMCs or T cells enriched from blood (not recorded which). The TCR sequence derives from a woman in her 30s who had recovered from COVID-19. The CDR3 nucleotides read TGTGCCAGCAAAAAAGGACTAGCTGAGGGGAATGAGCAGTTCTTC. Its protein is CASKKGLAEGNEQFF.